This T cell receptor beta chain came from a study of cytomegalovirus exposure and HLA in healthy donors. For the study at large: In a later analysis, the roughly 120 validation repertoires were reported to have used the same platform as the 650 to 800 first-cohort repertoires.

A remark on this clone: What it binds is not known.

General study points: There were 150 to 200 TCR beta chains listed as cytomegalovirus-associated. A later analysis found first-cohort TCR clusters tended to co-occur in the 130 or so validation repertoires.

Assay: immunoSEQ multiplex PCR; the TCRdb copy retains only in-frame clones and omits some. Found here are tens of thousands of clones, about 96% of them singletons; the top ten hold around 0.9%. The clonotype comes from a man younger than 35 in good health and CMV-seronegative. The sample was PBMCs.

The CDR3 reads CASSVGTGQGYEQYF. The DNA of the CDR3 is TGCGCCAGCAGTGTGGGAACGGGACAGGGCTACGAGCAGTACTTC. The rearrangement uses TRBV10-2 and TRBJ2-7; TRBD1 agrees at 9 bases. Germline CDR1 reads WSHSY; CDR2 reads SAAADI. Trimming removed 4 bases from V and 3 bases from J; junction bases left unmatched: 7. The CDR3 length is 15 residues.